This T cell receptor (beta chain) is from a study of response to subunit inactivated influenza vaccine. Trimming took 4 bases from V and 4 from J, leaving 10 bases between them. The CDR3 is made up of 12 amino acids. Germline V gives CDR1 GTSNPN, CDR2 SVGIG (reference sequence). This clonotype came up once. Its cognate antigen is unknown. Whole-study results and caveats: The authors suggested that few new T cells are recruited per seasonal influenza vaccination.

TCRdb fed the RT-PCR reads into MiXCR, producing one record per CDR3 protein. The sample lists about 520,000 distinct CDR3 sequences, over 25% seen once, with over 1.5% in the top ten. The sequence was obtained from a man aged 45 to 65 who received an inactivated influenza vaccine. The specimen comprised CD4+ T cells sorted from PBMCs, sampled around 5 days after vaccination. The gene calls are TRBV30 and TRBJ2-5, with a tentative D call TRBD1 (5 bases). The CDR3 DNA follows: TGTGCCTGGACAGGGTCGGGAGAGACCCAGTACTTC. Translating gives CAWTGSGETQYF.